A single sample gave rise to the 17 T cell receptor beta chains below, sequenced in a study of OX40 agonist ivuxolimab in advanced cancers. This table comes from immunoSEQ multiplex PCR, and its TCRdb copy is limited to in-frame clones, with some not included. The data contain fewer than 70,000 clones, roughly nine tenths of them singletons. The sequencing used CD4+ or CD8+ T cells sorted from blood, collected in a trial of the OX40 agonist ivuxolimab. Receptors originate from an adult with an advanced solid tumor such as melanoma, head and neck, liver or kidney cancer.

The chain is built from TRBV30 and TRBJ2-2; TRBD1 or TRBD2 may be the D gene (5 bases each). Per the germline V gene, CDR1 is GTSNPN and CDR2 is SVGIG (reference sequence). CDR3 length equals 17 residues. Trimming pared 3 bases from V and 5 bases from J, leaving 22 bases between. The CDR3 nucleotides read TGTGCCTGGAGCCCGTCAATGCCTCGGGGCGCAACCGGGGAGCTGTTTTTT. Translating gives CAWSPSMPRGATGELFF.

J is TRBJ2-1 and V is TRBV19, with 9 bases fitting TRBD1. Germline V gene lookup returns CDR1 LNHDA and CDR2 SQIVND (reference sequence). The V gene end was trimmed by 3 bases and the J gene end by 4 bases; junction bases not matched to a gene: 1. The CDR3 has 14 residues. The CDR3 region has the DNA TGTGCCAGTAGTATTGGACAGGGGTACAATGAGCAGTTCTTC. Translated: CASSIGQGYNEQFF. Filled out from reference TRBV19 and TRBJ2-1, the complete variable domain reads DGGITQSPKYLFRKEGQNVTLSCEQNLNHDAMYWYRQDPGQGLRLIYYSQIVNDFQKGDIAEGYSVSREKKESFPLTVTSAQKNPTAFYLCASSIGQGYNEQFFGPGTRLTVL.

The chain employs TRBV9 and TRBJ2-5; 7 bases are a match to TRBD2. This CDR3 spans 16 amino acids. Trimming removed 0 bases from V and 2 bases from J; junction bases left unmatched: 7. Germline lookup yields CDR1 SGDLS and CDR2 YYNGEE. This chain's CDR3 is CASSVGPAGVQETQYF. The DNA of the CDR3 is TGTGCCAGCAGCGTAGGCCCGGCGGGAGTTCAAGAGACCCAGTACTTC.

The rearrangement links TRBV28 to TRBJ2-6; D not resolved. This CDR3 has 15 residues. Germline V gene sequence: CDR1 MDHEN, CDR2 SYDVKM. V dropped 6 bases and J dropped 3 bases, with 12 bases sitting between them. The CDR3 protein is CASSQPGGGANVLTF. The CDR3 DNA reads TGTGCCAGCAGCCAACCAGGTGGTGGGGCCAACGTCCTGACTTTC. Full variable domain (rest looked up from reference TRBV28 and TRBJ2-6): DVKVTQSSRYLVKRTGEKVFLECVQDMDHENMFWYRQDPGLGLRLIYFSYDVKMKEKGDIPEGYSVSREKKERFSLILESASTNQTSMYLCASSQPGGGANVLTFGAGSRLTVL.

J is TRBJ1-2 and V is TRBV5-4; D possibly corresponds to TRBD1 (5 bases). CDR1 and CDR2 (germline): SGHNT, YYREEE (reference sequence). V gave up 2 bases and J gave up 3 bases, with 8 bases separating them. The CDR3 covers 13 residues. In nucleotides, the CDR3 is TGTGCCAGCAGCTTCGGGACTGACTATGGCTACACCTTC. Translation: CASSFGTDYGYTF.

This clone was seen a handful of times. V is TRBV4-3 and J is TRBJ2-3, with D possibly TRBD2 on 5 matching bases. Trimming removed 0 bases from V and 3 bases from J, with 10 bases in between. The CDR3 sequence is 15 residues long. Per germline, CDR1 LGHNA and CDR2 YSLEER. This CDR3 is CASSQDFGDTDTQYF. As DNA, the CDR3 is TGCGCCAGCAGCCAAGATTTCGGGGATACAGATACGCAGTATTTT.

The CDR3: CASSLGQGEYNEQFF. CDR3 sequence (DNA): TGTGCCAGCAGCTTGGGACAGGGAGAATACAATGAGCAGTTCTTC. J is TRBJ2-1 and V is TRBV5-4, with TRBD1 matching 7 bases. CDR1 and CDR2 (germline): SGHNT, YYREEE (reference sequence). V trimming: 0 bases; J trimming: 4 bases; junction bases outside the gene matches: 4. The CDR3 sequence is 15 residues long.

The chain links TRBV6-1 to TRBJ1-1; the D is unclear. Trimming removed 1 base at V and 0 bases at J, with 9 bases between. The germline CDR1 and CDR2 sequences are MNHNS and SASEGT. The CDR3 sequence is 15 residues long. CDR3 nucleotide sequence: TGTGCCAGCAGTGAAGGTTGGACTATGAACACTGAAGCTTTCTTT. This translates into CASSEGWTMNTEAFF.

The chain combines TRBV6-5 with TRBJ2-7; D is possibly TRBD1 (6 bases). Germline V gene sequence: CDR1 MNHEY, CDR2 SVGAGI. The CDR3 totals 12 residues. V was shortened by 2 bases and J by 5 bases, with 7 bases between the two germline ends. This CDR3 is CASSYQGNEQYF. The CDR3 DNA sequence: TGTGCCAGCAGTTACCAGGGGAACGAGCAGTACTTC.

V gene TRBV4-2 combines with J gene TRBJ1-3; no firm D call. The CDR3 spans 16 residues. In germline, CDR1 is LGHNA, CDR2 YNFKEQ. Deletions cut 5 bases from V and 4 bases from J, with 18 bases between. The chain's CDR3 is CASSFNRPSEGNTIYF. CDR3 DNA: TGTGCCAGCAGCTTCAATAGACCCTCGGAAGGAAACACCATATATTTT.

The chain is built from TRBV6-5 and TRBJ2-3, with 12 bases fitting TRBD1. This CDR3 contains 16 residues. Trimming at V came to 2 bases and at J to 5 bases, leaving 5 bases not matched to a gene. Germline CDR1 MNHEY, CDR2 SVGAGI. For the CDR3, the DNA is TGTGCCAGCAGTTACGGGGGACAGGGGGCAATAGATACGCAGTATTTT. Translation: CASSYGGQGAIDTQYF.

Sample share makes this clone medium-sized. The chain links TRBV19 to TRBJ1-6; D call uncertain. Germline V gene lookup returns CDR1 LNHDA and CDR2 SQIVND (reference sequence). This CDR3 region has 14 residues. Between the trimmed V and J ends, which lost 3 bases and 6 bases, there was a span of 9 bases. The CDR3 reads CASSIRGFNSPLHF. CDR3 DNA sequence: TGTGCCAGTAGTATTCGCGGGTTTAATTCACCCCTCCACTTT.

V is TRBV18 and J is TRBJ2-2, with 8 bases aligning to TRBD1. This CDR3 comprises 15 residues. Unmatched junction bases numbered 6, after V lost 3 bases and J lost 6 bases. Germline V CDR1 and CDR2: KGHSH, LQKENI. The CDR3 spells CASSPTGDSAGELFF. Here the CDR3 DNA reads TGTGCCAGCTCACCGACAGGGGATAGTGCCGGGGAGCTGTTTTTT.

The V call is TRBV10-2, the J call TRBJ2-3; D call uncertain. Germline-derived CDR1 and CDR2 are WSHSY and SAAADI. Trimming took off 6 bases at V and 4 bases at J, with 14 bases between the two ends. The CDR3 sequence is 14 residues long. CDR3 DNA: TGCGCCAGCAGGGCCCGCCGGGTTCCAGATACGCAGTATTTT. This translates into CASRARRVPDTQYF.

The CDR3 region is CASSLGGDSLRHQPQHF. The CDR3 DNA is TGTGCCAGCAGCTTAGGAGGGGACAGCCTCCGGCATCAGCCCCAGCATTTT. This sequence joins TRBV7-4 and TRBJ1-5; 7 nucleotides line up with TRBD1. V shed 1 base and J 5 bases; nucleotides not matched to a gene: 11. CDR1 and CDR2 from the germline V gene are SGHVT and SQSDAQ. The CDR3 spans 17 residues.

The chain combines TRBV9 with TRBJ1-1; D remains ambiguous. V lost 0 bases and J lost 5, with 8 bases in between. The CDR3 length is 13 residues. Germline V gives CDR1 SGDLS, CDR2 YYNGEE. The CDR3 bases are TGTGCCAGCAGCGTAGTAAGTGGAACTGAAGCTTTCTTT. This sequence encodes CASSVVSGTEAFF.

The genes are TRBV7-2 and TRBJ1-5; D is undetermined. The V gene lost 5 bases and the J gene lost 6 bases, with 8 bases spanning the gap. The CDR3 sequence is 12 residues long. Germline V gene sequence: CDR1 SGHTA, CDR2 FQGNSA. The CDR3 loop reads CASSLVGQPQHF. The DNA of the CDR3 is TGTGCCAGCAGCCTGGTTGGTCAGCCCCAGCATTTT.